The rows below give T cell receptor beta chains drawn from one sample of a study of regulatory T cells in long-lasting Graves disease. Using its own MiXCR run on the multiplex PCR reads, TCRdb lists one record per CDR3 protein. In the table there are 650,000 to 700,000 distinct CDR3 sequences, about 32% of which are singletons. The sequences come from peripheral blood mononuclear cells (PBMCs), collected when the disease was refractory, from a patient treated with antithyroid drugs. The receptors shown here come from a female donor with Graves disease. The CDR3 runs from the conserved cysteine through the conserved F or W. Fields, in order: J gene, clone size, V gene, D gene, CDR3 protein, CDR3 DNA. D genes are given only for firm matches. Rows give clone size only sometimes, using once, few, many, or a class for an expanded clone.

>TRBJ1-1|.|TRBV20-1|.
CSAMVPGVETEAFF
TGCAGTGCTATGGTCCCGGGGGTTGAGACTGAAGCTTTCTTT
>TRBJ1-1|.|TRBV2|.
CASSERTENTEAFF
TGTGCCAGCAGTGAAAGGACAGAGAACACTGAAGCTTTCTTT
>TRBJ1-2|.|TRBV6-1|TRBD1
CASRPPTGGLNYGYTF
TGTGCCAGCAGGCCACCTACAGGGGGACTAAACTATGGCTACACCTTC
>TRBJ1-5|.|TRBV7-6|.
CASSLASGSVISNQPQHF
TGTGCCAGCAGCTTAGCGTCTGGCAGCGTGATTAGCAATCAGCCCCAGCATTTT
>TRBJ2-7|few|TRBV29-1|.
CSALLARRPYEQYF
TGCAGCGCGCTTCTAGCGCGCCGGCCCTACGAGCAGTACTTC
>TRBJ1-5|many|TRBV28|.
CASSLNGVQPQHF
TGTGCCAGCAGTTTAAATGGGGTTCAGCCCCAGCATTTT
>TRBJ1-3|.|TRBV2|.
CASSEVRGHGNTIYF
TGTGCCAGCAGTGAAGTCAGGGGCCATGGAAACACCATATATTTT
>TRBJ1-1|many|TRBV28|TRBD1
CASTTGYPIEAFF
TGTGCCAGCACGACAGGGTACCCCATTGAAGCTTTCTTT
>TRBJ1-1|.|TRBV5-1|TRBD1
CASSWGGQANTEAFF
TGCGCCAGCAGCTGGGGGGGACAGGCGAACACTGAAGCTTTCTTT
>TRBJ1-5|few|TRBV18|.
CASAGEGDQPQHF
TGTGCCAGCGCCGGGGAGGGCGATCAGCCCCAGCATTTT
>TRBJ1-4|.|TRBV3-1|.
CASSQGPIQRGGEKLFF
TGTGCCAGCAGCCAAGGTCCAATACAGCGGGGAGGTGAAAAACTGTTTTTT
>TRBJ1-4|.|TRBV20-1|TRBD1
CSADRGGTGFF
TGCAGTGCTGACCGAGGGGGGACAGGGTTTTTT
>TRBJ2-2|.|TRBV3-1|TRBD1
CASSHHRGRWAGELFF
TGTGCCAGCAGCCATCACAGGGGGCGCTGGGCCGGGGAGCTGTTTTTT
>TRBJ1-1|few|TRBV18|TRBD1
CASSQQGRTEAFF
TGTGCCAGCTCACAACAGGGGCGCACTGAAGCTTTCTTT
>TRBJ1-1|.|TRBV19|.
CASCQVNTEAFF
TGTGCCAGTTGCCAGGTGAACACTGAAGCTTTCTTT
>TRBJ2-7|.|TRBV19|TRBD2
CASTVKAGGTYEQYF
TGTGCCAGTACCGTAAAGGCGGGAGGCACCTACGAGCAGTACTTC
>TRBJ2-3|.|TRBV2|.
CASSGGTFSFTDTQYF
TGTGCCAGCAGTGGGGGCACCTTCAGTTTCACAGATACGCAGTATTTT
>TRBJ1-4|many|TRBV12-3/TRBV12-4|TRBD1
CASSPRTGAREKLFF
TGTGCCAGCAGCCCCCGGACAGGGGCCCGCGAAAAACTGTTTTTT
>TRBJ2-5|.|TRBV7-9|TRBD1
CASSPWDTGGYQETQYF
TGTGCCAGCAGCCCGTGGGACACAGGGGGCTACCAAGAGACCCAGTACTTC
>TRBJ1-2|few|TRBV5-5|.
CASSPNRGGDGYTF
TGTGCCAGCAGCCCAAACCGCGGTGGGGATGGCTACACCTTC
>TRBJ2-7|.|TRBV3-1|TRBD1
CASSQGDRVDEQYF
TGTGCCAGCAGCCAAGGGGACAGGGTCGACGAGCAGTACTTC
>TRBJ2-5|.|TRBV11-2|.
CASSLFSLGRVETQYF
TGTGCCAGCAGCTTATTCAGCCTGGGTCGGGTAGAGACCCAGTACTTC
>TRBJ1-2|many|TRBV6-4|TRBD1
CASSEAQDRHGYTF
TGTGCCAGCAGTGAAGCTCAGGACAGGCATGGCTACACCTTC
>TRBJ2-7|.|TRBV2|TRBD2
CANSLGGGVAYEQYF
TGTGCCAACAGTCTCGGGGGGGGGGTCGCATACGAGCAGTACTTC
>TRBJ1-4|.|TRBV7-2|.
CASRASRGEKLFF
TGTGCCAGCAGAGCGTCGCGAGGGGAAAAACTGTTTTTT
>TRBJ2-5|.|TRBV20-1|TRBD2
CSANPRTSGRYVETQYF
TGCAGTGCAAACCCCCGGACTAGCGGGAGATACGTGGAGACCCAGTACTTC
>TRBJ2-5|many|TRBV2|TRBD2
CASGGTSGTEETQYF
TGTGCCAGCGGGGGGACTAGCGGGACGGAAGAGACCCAGTACTTC
>TRBJ1-1|.|TRBV11-2|TRBD1
CASSAGQGVYVNTEAFF
TGTGCCAGCAGCGCGGGACAGGGGGTTTACGTGAACACTGAAGCTTTCTTT
>TRBJ1-5|.|TRBV19|.
CASSEQGPAQPQHF
TGTGCCAGTAGTGAACAAGGTCCGGCTCAGCCCCAGCATTTT
>TRBJ1-1|few|TRBV5-5|TRBD1
CASSLGQGRFTEAFF
TGTGCCAGCAGCTTGGGACAGGGGCGATTTACTGAAGCTTTCTTT
>TRBJ1-2|many|TRBV28|TRBD1
CASRPRQGFGYGYTF
TGTGCCAGCAGACCCCGACAGGGGTTCGGCTATGGCTACACCTTC
>TRBJ2-4|few|TRBV6-1|TRBD2
CASRTSGTDIQYF
TGTGCCAGCAGGACTAGCGGGACTGACATTCAGTACTTC
>TRBJ1-1|.|TRBV2|.
CASSEAEGAFF
TGTGCCAGCAGTGAAGCGGAGGGAGCTTTCTTT
>TRBJ2-2|.|TRBV19|TRBD1
CASIPSGRDRGLNTGELFF
TGTGCCAGTATCCCCTCGGGCCGGGACAGGGGGCTTAACACCGGGGAGCTGTTTTTT
>TRBJ2-2|.|TRBV4-1|.
CASSQDSGTTNTGELFF
TGCGCCAGCAGCCAAGATAGTGGGACAACCAACACCGGGGAGCTGTTTTTT
>TRBJ1-1|few|TRBV12-3/TRBV12-4|.
CASSFWRNTEAFF
TGTGCCAGTAGTTTCTGGCGGAACACTGAAGCTTTCTTT
>TRBJ1-4|few|TRBV6-1|.
CASSHLTGEKLFF
TGTGCCAGCAGCCACCTGACAGGTGAAAAACTGTTTTTT
>TRBJ1-5|many|TRBV6-1|TRBD1
CASRGQGSQPQHF
TGTGCCAGCAGGGGACAGGGCAGTCAGCCCCAGCATTTT